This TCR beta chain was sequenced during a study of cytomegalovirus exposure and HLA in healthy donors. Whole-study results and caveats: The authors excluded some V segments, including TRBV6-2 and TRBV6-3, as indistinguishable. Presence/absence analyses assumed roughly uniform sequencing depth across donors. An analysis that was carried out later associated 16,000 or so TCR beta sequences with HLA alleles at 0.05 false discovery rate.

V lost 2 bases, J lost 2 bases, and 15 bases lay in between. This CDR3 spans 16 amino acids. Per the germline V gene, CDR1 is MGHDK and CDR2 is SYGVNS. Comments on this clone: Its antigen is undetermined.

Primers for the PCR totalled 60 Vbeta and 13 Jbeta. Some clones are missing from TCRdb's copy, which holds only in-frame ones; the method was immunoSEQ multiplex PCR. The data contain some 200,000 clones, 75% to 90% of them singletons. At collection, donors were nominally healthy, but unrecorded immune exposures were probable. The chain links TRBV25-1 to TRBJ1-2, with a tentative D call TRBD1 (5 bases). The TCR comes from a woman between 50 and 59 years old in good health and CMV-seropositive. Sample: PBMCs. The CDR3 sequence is CASSETGYRNNYGYTF. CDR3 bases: TGTGCCAGCAGTGAAACAGGATACAGGAACAACTATGGCTACACCTTC.